This T cell receptor beta chain was found in a study of cytomegalovirus exposure and HLA in healthy donors. Points from the study as a whole: Another analysis was done later, and it associated approximately 15,000 TCR beta sequences with HLA alleles at 0.05 false discovery rate. One variant, a missense change in DCLRE1C, was linked in a later analysis to TCR beta V- and J-gene trimming.

The sample holds a few counts of this clone. Its antigen is undetermined. The PCR contained 60 Vbeta and 13 Jbeta primers. Measured with immunoSEQ multiplex PCR; TCRdb has only the in-frame clones, and not every one. The table lists approximately 130,000 clones, 8.5% to 9% of them singletons. This CDR3 has 12 amino acids. Looked up from germline, CDR1 is MDHEN and CDR2 is SYDVKM. After removal of 6 bases from V and 7 bases from J, the junction contained 3 bases not matched to a gene. The sequence came from a woman in her forties in good health and CMV-seropositive. Sequenced material: PBMCs. The V and J genes are TRBV28 and TRBJ1-1; 9 positions match TRBD1. The CDR3 nucleotides read TGTGCCAGCAGCGGACAGGGGAATGAAGCTTTCTTT. It yields the protein CASSGQGNEAFF.